Listed below are T cell receptor beta chains from one sample, sequenced in a study of blood T cell repertoires in COVID-19. Data came from immunoSEQ multiplex PCR; TCRdb stores just in-frame clones and leaves some out. The sample records about 63,000 clones, roughly 80% being singletons. Sequencing used PBMCs or T cells enriched from blood (not recorded which). The receptors shown here come from a middle-aged woman with acute COVID-19. The CDR3 runs from the conserved cysteine through the conserved F or W. Each record gives: D gene, V gene, clone size, J gene, CDR3 protein, CDR3 DNA. A D gene is named only where the DNA matches it firmly. Part of the rows lack a size; the others show once, few, many or a class for expanded clones.

>-|TRBV28|-|TRBJ1-2
CASSFSTGNYGYTF
TGTGCCAGCAGTTTTTCGACGGGGAACTATGGCTACACCTTC
>-|TRBV3-1/TRBV3-2|-|TRBJ2-4
CASSPNARGSRGRNIQYF
TGTGCCAGCAGCCCGAATGCTAGGGGCAGTCGTGGCAGAAACATTCAGTACTTC
>-|TRBV7-6|-|TRBJ2-1
CASSLGGTFLVGNEQFF
TGTGCCAGCAGCTTAGGCGGGACCTTCCTGGTGGGCAATGAGCAGTTCTTC
>TRBD2|TRBV14|-|TRBJ2-1
CASSRRGRALNEQFF
TGTGCCAGCAGCCGGCGCGGGAGGGCCTTAAATGAGCAGTTCTTC
>-|TRBV2|-|TRBJ2-7
CASSGSEPSHLRQYF
TGTGCCAGCAGTGGGTCCGAGCCCTCCCACCTGCGGCAGTACTTC
>TRBD2|TRBV3-1/TRBV3-2|-|TRBJ2-3
CASSRLAGGTDTQYF
TGTGCCAGCAGCCGACTAGCGGGGGGGACAGATACGCAGTATTTT
>-|TRBV3-1/TRBV3-2|few|TRBJ2-3
CASSLGLTDTQYF
TGTGCCAGCAGCCTGGGACTCACAGATACGCAGTATTTT
>-|TRBV6-5|-|TRBJ1-1
CASRTVGGDTEAFF
TGTGCCAGCAGGACCGTAGGGGGGGACACTGAAGCTTTCTTT
>TRBD2|TRBV27|-|TRBJ2-2
CASSNGGGLRELFF
TGTGCCAGCAGCAACGGGGGAGGGCTCCGGGAGCTGTTTTTT
>-|TRBV4-1|few|TRBJ1-6
CASSQDLTGAFHF
TGCGCCAGCAGCCAAGATCTTACAGGTGCCTTCCACTTT
>TRBD1|TRBV19|-|TRBJ1-5
CASSIGTGGAGQPQHF
TGTGCCAGTAGTATAGGGACAGGGGGCGCAGGTCAGCCCCAGCATTTT
>-|TRBV10-2|-|TRBJ2-5
CASVREGQETQYF
TGCGCCAGCGTCCGAGAGGGCCAAGAGACCCAGTACTTC
>-|TRBV10-3|-|TRBJ1-1
CAISVRGRDVSEAFF
TGTGCCATCAGCGTTCGCGGGAGGGATGTTTCTGAAGCTTTCTTT
>-|TRBV7-6|-|TRBJ1-2
CASSLESLIFYGYTF
TGTGCCAGCAGCTTAGAATCCTTAATATTTTATGGCTACACCTTC
>TRBD2|TRBV4-1|-|TRBJ2-7
CASSQEGLAGVGSDEQYF
TGCGCCAGCAGCCAAGAGGGACTAGCGGGCGTGGGATCGGACGAGCAGTACTTC
>-|TRBV19|-|TRBJ1-4
CASTSGSNEKLFF
TGTGCCAGTACCTCCGGGAGCAATGAAAAACTGTTTTTT
>-|TRBV7-9|-|TRBJ2-1
CASSLGRNEQFF
TGTGCCAGCAGCTTAGGGAGGAATGAGCAGTTCTTC